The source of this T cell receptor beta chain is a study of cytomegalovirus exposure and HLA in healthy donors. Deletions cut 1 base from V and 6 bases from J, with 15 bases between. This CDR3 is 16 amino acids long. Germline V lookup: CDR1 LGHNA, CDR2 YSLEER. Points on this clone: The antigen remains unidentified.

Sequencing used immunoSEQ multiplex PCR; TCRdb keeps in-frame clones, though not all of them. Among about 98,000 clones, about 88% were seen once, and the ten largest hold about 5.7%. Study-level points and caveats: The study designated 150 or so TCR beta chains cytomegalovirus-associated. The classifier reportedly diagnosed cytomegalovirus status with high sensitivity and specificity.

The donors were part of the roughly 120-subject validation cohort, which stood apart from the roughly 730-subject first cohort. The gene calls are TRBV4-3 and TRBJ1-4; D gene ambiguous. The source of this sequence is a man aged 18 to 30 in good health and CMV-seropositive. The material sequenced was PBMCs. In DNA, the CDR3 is TGCGCCAGCAGCCAAGGCCCCCTCTCGGAGGATGAAAAACTGTTTTTT. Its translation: CASSQGPLSEDEKLFF.